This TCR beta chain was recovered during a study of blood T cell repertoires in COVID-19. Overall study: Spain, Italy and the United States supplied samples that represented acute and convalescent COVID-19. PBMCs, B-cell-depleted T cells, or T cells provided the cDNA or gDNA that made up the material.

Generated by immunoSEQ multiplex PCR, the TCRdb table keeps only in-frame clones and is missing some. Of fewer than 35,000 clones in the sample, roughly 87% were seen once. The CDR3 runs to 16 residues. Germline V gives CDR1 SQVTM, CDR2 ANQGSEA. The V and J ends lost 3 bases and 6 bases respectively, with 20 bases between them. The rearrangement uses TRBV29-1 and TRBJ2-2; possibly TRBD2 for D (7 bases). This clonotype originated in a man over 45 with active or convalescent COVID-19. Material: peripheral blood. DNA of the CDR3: TGCAGCGTTGATTTGGACAGAGCGGGAAGGGCCGGGGAGCTGTTTTTT. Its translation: CSVDLDRAGRAGELFF.